The 2 T cell receptor beta chains presented below share a single source sample, sequenced in a study of T cells after yellow fever vaccination. TCRdb passed the 5' RACE reads through MiXCR, listing each CDR3 protein once. The sample includes some 69,000 distinct CDR3 sequences, 5.5% to 7.5% of them seen just once. Sequencing used CD4+ T cells sorted from PBMCs, obtained less than 16 days after the first yellow fever vaccination. The origin of the receptors is a man between 18 and 35 years old who received the YFV17D yellow fever vaccine.

This clonotype showed up many times. The gene calls are TRBV20-1 and TRBJ2-7; possible D gene TRBD2, 6 bases. The CDR3 totals 16 residues. V was cut by 1 base and J by 7 bases, with 23 bases left in between. Germline assignment: CDR1 DFQATT and CDR2 SNEGSKA (reference sequence). The CDR3 here is CSARVPGGRGLGEQYF. CDR3 coding DNA: TGCAGTGCTAGAGTCCCCGGCGGACGGGGGTTAGGGGAGCAGTACTTC.

This clonotype was picked up many times. This chain links TRBV3-1 with TRBJ2-1; TRBD2 matches at 9 bases. Germline V gives CDR1 LGHDT, CDR2 YNNKEL (reference sequence). V gave up 1 base and J gave up 4 bases; unmatched junction bases: 11. The CDR3 runs to 18 residues. Here the CDR3 DNA reads TGTGCCAGCAGCCAAGTGCATGGCGGGGGGGGAGTATACAATGAGCAGTTCTTC. It codes for CASSQVHGGGGVYNEQFF.